These T cell receptor beta chains were read from a single sample in a study of high-grade serous ovarian cancer treatment subgroups. Some clones are missing from TCRdb's copy, which holds only in-frame ones; the method was immunoSEQ multiplex PCR. The sample comprises some 28,000 clones, around four fifths of which are singletons, and 2.1% rests with the top ten. The sequenced sample was tumor tissue. Receptors were obtained from a human donor with high-grade serous ovarian cancer. The CDR3 runs from the conserved cysteine through the conserved F or W. A clone size is listed for some rows: how often the clone was seen (once, few, many), or a class if it is expanded.

>few|TRBJ2-6|TRBV19
CASSSGPGHPTGANVLTF
>.|TRBJ2-4|TRBV27
CASSPTRTSGRAMTKNIQYF
>.|TRBJ2-1|TRBV7-8
CASSLAQGLAGEQFF
>.|TRBJ2-7|TRBV14
CASSRDTGTGKSNPYEQYF
>.|TRBJ1-3|TRBV19
CASTTVSGNTIYF
>.|TRBJ2-3|TRBV4-1
CASSQGPWAGSTDTQYF
>.|TRBJ1-1|TRBV13
CASSLRATGNTEAFF
>.|TRBJ1-1|TRBV6-1
CASSIRGFYNTEAFF
>few|TRBJ1-1|TRBV6-6
CAIMSRPGRMNTEAFF
>.|TRBJ2-7|TRBV10-3
CAISVGGSSYEQYF
>.|TRBJ2-1|TRBV4-1
CASSQDVPNYNEQFF
>.|TRBJ2-1|TRBV9
CASSGLAGSNNEQFF
>.|TRBJ2-1|TRBV5-1
CASSLGSGAGYNEQFF
>.|TRBJ1-3|TRBV25-1
CASSEYGSGNTIYF
>.|TRBJ2-1|TRBV5-1
CASSFATSGSGSEQFF
>.|TRBJ1-6|TRBV6-5
CASSYEGEKSPLHF
>.|TRBJ1-2|TRBV6-1
CASRPDRGQRYGYTF
>.|TRBJ2-7|TRBV6-5
CASRPTGQGQNEQYF
>.|TRBJ1-3|TRBV27
CASSFRGPLSGNTIYF
>.|TRBJ2-1|TRBV27
CASSLGLAGGNEQFF
>.|TRBJ2-7|TRBV30
CAWSVTSGSEQYF
>.|TRBJ2-7|TRBV4-1
CASSQGRPTPGVGAQYF
>.|TRBJ2-5|TRBV7-2
CASSPSVYQETQYF
>few|TRBJ2-7|TRBV19
CASSAGTSGRVSYEQYF
>.|TRBJ2-7|TRBV5-4
CASSADYAYEQYF
>.|TRBJ2-3|TRBV7-3
CASSLSSFVSDTQYF
>.|TRBJ2-3|TRBV6-1
CASSRTVTDTQYF
>.|TRBJ2-3|TRBV5-1
CASSLQGQGFGADTQYF
>.|TRBJ1-4|TRBV7-6
CASSRRTNEKLFF
>.|TRBJ1-5|TRBV7-5
CARSLCPDDSNQPQHF
>.|TRBJ2-5|TRBV15
CATSRDRREGTQYF
>.|TRBJ2-3|TRBV18
CASSPPLDTQYF
>.|TRBJ2-5|TRBV7-9
CASSASNLDYSQETQYF
>.|TRBJ2-6|TRBV5-5
CASSLGGSGANVLTF
>.|TRBJ2-7|TRBV4-1
CASSLYSGISYEQYF
>.|TRBJ1-5|TRBV30
CAWSVGVNQPQHF
>.|TRBJ2-5|TRBV2
CASKGWGTETQYF
>.|TRBJ2-7|TRBV11-2
CASSSTLGLPYEQYF
>.|TRBJ1-1|TRBV5-5
CASSFGIVGNTEAFF
>.|TRBJ2-3|TRBV27
CASSRIAGSSTDTQYF
>.|TRBJ2-2|TRBV11-2
CASSSIQRGRAGELFF
>.|TRBJ2-1|TRBV6-1
CASSDEGWSEQFF
>.|TRBJ2-7|TRBV5-1
CASLGFYEQYF
>.|TRBJ2-3|TRBV5-5
CASSLNRDTQYF
>.|TRBJ1-3|TRBV9
CASSVNEAADRGSGNTIYF
>.|TRBJ2-1|TRBV5-1
CATSPGQHNEQFF
>.|TRBJ1-1|TRBV7-6
CASSLDGLNTEAFF
>.|TRBJ2-3|TRBV7-3
CASSLLSGTDTQYF
>once|TRBJ2-2|TRBV9
CASSVDPLSENRGGRGELFF
>.|TRBJ1-2|TRBV4-1
CASSQLPGTVIYGYTF